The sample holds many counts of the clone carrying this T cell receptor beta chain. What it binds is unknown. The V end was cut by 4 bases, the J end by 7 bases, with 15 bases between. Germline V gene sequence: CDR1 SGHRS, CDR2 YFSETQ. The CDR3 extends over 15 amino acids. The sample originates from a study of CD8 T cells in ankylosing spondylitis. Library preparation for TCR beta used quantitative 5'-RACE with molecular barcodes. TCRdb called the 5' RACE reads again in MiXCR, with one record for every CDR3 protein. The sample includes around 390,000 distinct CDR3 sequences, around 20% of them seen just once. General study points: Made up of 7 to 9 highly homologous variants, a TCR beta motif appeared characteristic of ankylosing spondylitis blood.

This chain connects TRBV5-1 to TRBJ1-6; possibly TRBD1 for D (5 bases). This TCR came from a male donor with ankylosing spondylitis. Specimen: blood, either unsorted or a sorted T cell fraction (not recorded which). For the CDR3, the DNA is TGCGCCAGCAGCGTAAACAGGCAGCGAAATTCACCCCTCCACTTT. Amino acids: CASSVNRQRNSPLHF. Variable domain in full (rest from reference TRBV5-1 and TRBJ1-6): KAGVTQTPRYLIKTRGQQVTLSCSPISGHRSVSWYQQTPGQGLQFLFEYFSETQRNKGNFPGRFSGRQFSNSRSEMNVSTLELGDSALYLCASSVNRQRNSPLHFGNGTRLTVT.